A selection of T cell receptor beta chains follows, all from one sample in a study of blood T cell repertoires in COVID-19. TCRdb's table, derived via immunoSEQ multiplex PCR, lists solely in-frame clones and lacks some. The table lists 98,000 or so clones, just over 85% of them singletons, with roughly 2.3% in the top ten. The specimen was peripheral blood. These receptors were taken from a human donor in a cohort sampled during active COVID-19. Each CDR3 is given with its conserved first and last residue. The D gene is left open where the match is weak. Not every row has a clone size; where given, it reads once, few, many or a size class.

TRBJ1-2 . TRBV19 . CASSRAGEPSYYGYTF TGTGCCAGTAGTAGGGCAGGGGAGCCCTCTTACTATGGCTACACCTTC
TRBJ1-1 TRBD1 TRBV11-2 . CASSLEGGTGVNFF TGTGCCAGCAGCTTAGAGGGGGGGACAGGGGTGAATTTCTTT
TRBJ1-1 . TRBV6-1 . CASSERNTEAFF TGTGCCAGCAGTGAGAGAAACACTGAAGCTTTCTTT
TRBJ2-2 . TRBV7-8 . CASSLALRTLGTGELFF TGTGCCAGCAGCTTAGCGCTTAGGACACTCGGCACCGGGGAGCTGTTTTTT
TRBJ1-5 . TRBV7-9 . CASSGDTYSNQPQHF TGTGCCAGCAGCGGTGACACCTATAGCAATCAGCCCCAGCATTTT
TRBJ2-5 TRBD2 TRBV5-1 . CASSFSSGQETQYF TGCGCCAGCAGCTTCTCTAGCGGGCAAGAGACCCAGTACTTC
TRBJ2-7 TRBD1 TRBV29-1 . CSVSQGANYEQYF TGCAGCGTTTCGCAGGGGGCTAATTACGAGCAGTACTTC
TRBJ1-5 . TRBV6-5 few CASSPELHQPQHF TGTGCCAGCAGTCCCGAACTACATCAGCCCCAGCATTTT
TRBJ2-5 TRBD1 TRBV7-8 . CASSLEAGGRETQYF TGTGCCAGCAGCTTAGAGGCAGGGGGTCGAGAGACCCAGTACTTC
TRBJ2-5 TRBD1 TRBV6-5 . CASAGQGARETQYF TGTGCCAGCGCGGGACAGGGGGCGCGGGAGACCCAGTACTTC
TRBJ2-1 TRBD2 TRBV27 . CASSPGLAGVNEQFF TGTGCCAGCAGTCCAGGACTAGCGGGAGTCAATGAGCAGTTCTTC
TRBJ2-2 . TRBV10-1 . CASRAGADTGELFF TGCGCCAGCAGGGCAGGGGCCGACACCGGGGAGCTGTTTTTT
TRBJ2-7 TRBD1 TRBV19 once CASSPRTGGTYEQYF TGTGCCAGTAGTCCCCGGACAGGGGGGACCTACGAGCAGTACTTC
TRBJ2-6 TRBD2 TRBV5-1 . CASSLGGLAGISRANVLTF TGCGCCAGCAGCCTGGGAGGGCTAGCGGGGATCTCAAGGGCCAACGTCCTGACTTTC
TRBJ1-4 . TRBV7-8 few CASSLLVGPELFF TGTGCCAGCAGCCTCCTGGTGGGGCCCGAACTGTTTTTT
TRBJ2-1 . TRBV7-8 . CASSFLPGNEQFF TGTGCCAGCAGCTTCCTACCCGGTAATGAGCAGTTCTTC
TRBJ2-1 TRBD2 TRBV19 . CASMPSGSYNEQFF TGTGCCAGTATGCCTAGCGGGAGTTACAATGAGCAGTTCTTC
TRBJ2-7 . TRBV9 . CASSVGSGGLSYEQYF TGTGCCAGCAGCGTAGGGTCAGGTGGCCTCTCCTACGAGCAGTACTTC
TRBJ1-5 TRBD1 TRBV6-5 . CASSYGQGGNQPQHF TGTGCCAGCAGTTATGGACAGGGAGGCAATCAGCCCCAGCATTTT
TRBJ1-1 TRBD1 TRBV6-5 . CASWGQGVLNTEAFF TGTGCCAGTTGGGGACAGGGGGTTTTGAACACTGAAGCTTTCTTT
TRBJ2-4 TRBD2 TRBV7-9 . CASSLASGRGAKNIQYF TGTGCCAGCAGCTTAGCTAGCGGGAGGGGAGCCAAAAACATTCAGTACTTC
TRBJ1-1 TRBD1 TRBV6-5 . CASRTGTGNTEAFF TGTGCCAGCAGGACCGGGACAGGGAACACTGAAGCTTTCTTT
TRBJ2-5 . TRBV11-2 few CASSPTVSQETQYF TGTGCCAGCAGCCCGACAGTGAGCCAAGAGACCCAGTACTTC
TRBJ1-3 TRBD1 TRBV5-8 once CASSLQGASGNTIYF TGTGCCAGCAGCTTGCAGGGGGCCTCTGGAAACACCATATATTTT
TRBJ2-1 TRBD2 TRBV7-3 . CASSLWSGREDEQFF TGTGCCAGCAGCTTATGGAGCGGGAGGGAGGATGAGCAGTTCTTC
TRBJ2-3 TRBD1 TRBV5-1 . CASSSRDRGSVDTQYF TGCGCCAGCAGCTCCCGGGACAGGGGTTCGGTAGATACGCAGTATTTT
TRBJ2-5 TRBD1 TRBV2 . CASSGQGLRQETQYF TGTGCCAGCAGTGGACAGGGTTTACGACAAGAGACCCAGTACTTC
TRBJ2-7 . TRBV5-1 . CASSLSPGLSYEQYF TGCGCCAGCAGCTTGTCGCCAGGATTAAGCTACGAGCAGTACTTC
TRBJ1-1 . TRBV4-1 few CASSPGGGLNTEAFF TGCGCCAGCAGCCCCGGGGGGGGTTTGAACACTGAAGCTTTCTTT
TRBJ1-1 . TRBV6-5 . CASSTQVGNTEAFF TGTGCCAGCAGTACTCAAGTTGGGAACACTGAAGCTTTCTTT
TRBJ2-5 TRBD1 TRBV19 . CASSVITGTGRQETQYF TGTGCCAGTAGTGTTATCACCGGGACAGGGAGACAAGAGACCCAGTACTTC
TRBJ1-2 . TRBV2 . CASSARGGTWEGFTF TGTGCCAGCAGCGCCAGAGGGGGGACCTGGGAGGGCTTCACCTTC
TRBJ2-7 TRBD1 TRBV6-2/TRBV6-3 . CASSNPGTGGTEQYF TGTGCCAGCAGTAACCCCGGGACAGGGGGAACCGAGCAGTACTTC